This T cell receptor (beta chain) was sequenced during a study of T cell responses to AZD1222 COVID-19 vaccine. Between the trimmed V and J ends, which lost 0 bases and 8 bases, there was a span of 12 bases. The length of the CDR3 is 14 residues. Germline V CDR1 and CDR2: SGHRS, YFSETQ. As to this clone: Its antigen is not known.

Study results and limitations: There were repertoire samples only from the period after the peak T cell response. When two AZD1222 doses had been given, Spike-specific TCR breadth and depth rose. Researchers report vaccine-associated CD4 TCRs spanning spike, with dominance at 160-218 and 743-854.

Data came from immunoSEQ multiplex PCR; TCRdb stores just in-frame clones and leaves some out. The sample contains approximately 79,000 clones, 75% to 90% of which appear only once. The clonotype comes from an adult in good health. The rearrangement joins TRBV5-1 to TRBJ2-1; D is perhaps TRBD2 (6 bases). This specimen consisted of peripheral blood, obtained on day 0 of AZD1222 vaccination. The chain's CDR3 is CASSLEPSVYEQFF. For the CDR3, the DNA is TGCGCCAGCAGCTTGGAACCTAGCGTATATGAGCAGTTCTTC. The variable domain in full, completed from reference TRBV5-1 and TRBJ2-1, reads KAGVTQTPRYLIKTRGQQVTLSCSPISGHRSVSWYQQTPGQGLQFLFEYFSETQRNKGNFPGRFSGRQFSNSRSEMNVSTLELGDSALYLCASSLEPSVYEQFFGPGTRLTVL.